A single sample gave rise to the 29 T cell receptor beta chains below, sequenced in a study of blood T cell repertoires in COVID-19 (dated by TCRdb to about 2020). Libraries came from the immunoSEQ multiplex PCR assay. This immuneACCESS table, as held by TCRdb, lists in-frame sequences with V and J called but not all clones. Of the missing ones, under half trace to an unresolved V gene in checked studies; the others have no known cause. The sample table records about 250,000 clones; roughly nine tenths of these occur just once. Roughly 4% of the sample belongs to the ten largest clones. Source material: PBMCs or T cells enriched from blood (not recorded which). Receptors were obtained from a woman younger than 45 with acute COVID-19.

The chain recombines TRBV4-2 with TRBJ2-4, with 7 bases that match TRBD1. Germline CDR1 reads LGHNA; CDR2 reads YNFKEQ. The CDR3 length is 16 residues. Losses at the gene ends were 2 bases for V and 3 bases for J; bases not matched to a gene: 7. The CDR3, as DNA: TGTGCCAGCAGCCAAAGTCAGGGGACAGACAAAAACATTCAGTACTTC. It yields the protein CASSQSQGTDKNIQYF.

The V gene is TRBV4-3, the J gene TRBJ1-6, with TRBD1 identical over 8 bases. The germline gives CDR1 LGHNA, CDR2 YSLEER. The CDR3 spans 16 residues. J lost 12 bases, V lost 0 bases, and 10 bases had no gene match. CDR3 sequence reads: CASSQDSRTGNRPLHF. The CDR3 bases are TGCGCCAGCAGCCAAGACTCGAGGACAGGGAATAGACCCCTCCACTTT.

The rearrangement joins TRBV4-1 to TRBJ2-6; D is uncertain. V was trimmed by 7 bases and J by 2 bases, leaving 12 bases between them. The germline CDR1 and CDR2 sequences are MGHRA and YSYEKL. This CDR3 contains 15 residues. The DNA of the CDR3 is TGCGCCAGCACCTCAAAAACAGCTGGGGCCAACGTCCTGACTTTC. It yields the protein CASTSKTAGANVLTF.

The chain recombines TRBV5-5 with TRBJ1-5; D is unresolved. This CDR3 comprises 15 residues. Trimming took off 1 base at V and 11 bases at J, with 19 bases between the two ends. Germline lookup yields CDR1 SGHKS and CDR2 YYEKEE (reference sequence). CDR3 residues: CASSLNFVGLRAQHF. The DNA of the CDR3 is TGTGCCAGCAGCTTGAACTTCGTCGGGCTGAGGGCCCAGCATTTT.

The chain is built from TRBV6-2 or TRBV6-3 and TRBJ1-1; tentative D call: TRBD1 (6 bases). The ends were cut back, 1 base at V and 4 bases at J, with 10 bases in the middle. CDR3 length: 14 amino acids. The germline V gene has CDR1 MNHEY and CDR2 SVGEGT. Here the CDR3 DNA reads TGTGCCAGCAGTTACTGGGGGCGCGGCACTGAAGCTTTCTTT. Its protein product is CASSYWGRGTEAFF.

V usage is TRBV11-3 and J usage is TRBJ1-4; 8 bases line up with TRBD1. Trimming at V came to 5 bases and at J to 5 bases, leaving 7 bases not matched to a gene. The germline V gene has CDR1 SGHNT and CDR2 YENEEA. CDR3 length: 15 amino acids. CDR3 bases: TGTGCCAGCAGCCATGGGACAGGTTCCAATGAAAAACTGTTTTTT. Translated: CASSHGTGSNEKLFF.

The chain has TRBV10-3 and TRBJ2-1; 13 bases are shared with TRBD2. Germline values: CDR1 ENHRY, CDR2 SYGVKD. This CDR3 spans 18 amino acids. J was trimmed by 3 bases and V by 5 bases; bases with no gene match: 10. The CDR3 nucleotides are TGTGCCATCAGTCCCAGTATACTAGCGGGGGGGAACTACAATGAGCAGTTCTTC. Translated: CAISPSILAGGNYNEQFF.

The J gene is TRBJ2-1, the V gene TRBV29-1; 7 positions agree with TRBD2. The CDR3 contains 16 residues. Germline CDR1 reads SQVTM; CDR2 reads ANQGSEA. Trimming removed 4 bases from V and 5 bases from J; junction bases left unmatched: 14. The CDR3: CSVGGGIGRPNNEQFF. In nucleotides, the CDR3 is TGCAGCGTTGGGGGGGGGATCGGACGGCCTAACAATGAGCAGTTCTTC.

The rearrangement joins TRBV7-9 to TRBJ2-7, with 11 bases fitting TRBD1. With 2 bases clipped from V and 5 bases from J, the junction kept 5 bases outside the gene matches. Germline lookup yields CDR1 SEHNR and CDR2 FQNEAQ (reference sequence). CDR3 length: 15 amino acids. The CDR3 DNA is TGTGCCAGCAGCTTATTAGGACAGGGGGCAAACGAGCAGTACTTC. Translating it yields CASSLLGQGANEQYF. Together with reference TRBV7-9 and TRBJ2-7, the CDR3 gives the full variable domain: DTGVSQNPRHKITKRGQNVTFRCDPISEHNRLYWYRQTLGQGPEFLTYFQNEAQLEKSRLLSDRFSAERPKGSFSTLEIQRTEQGDSAMYLCASSLLGQGANEQYFGPGTRLTVT.

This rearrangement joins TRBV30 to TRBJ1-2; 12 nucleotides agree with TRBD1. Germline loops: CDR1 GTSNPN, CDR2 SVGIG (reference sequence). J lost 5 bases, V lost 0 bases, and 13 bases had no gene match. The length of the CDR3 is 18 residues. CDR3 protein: CAWSVSPLGTGGAYGYTF. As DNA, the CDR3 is TGTGCCTGGAGTGTTAGCCCCCTAGGGACAGGGGGCGCGTATGGCTACACCTTC.

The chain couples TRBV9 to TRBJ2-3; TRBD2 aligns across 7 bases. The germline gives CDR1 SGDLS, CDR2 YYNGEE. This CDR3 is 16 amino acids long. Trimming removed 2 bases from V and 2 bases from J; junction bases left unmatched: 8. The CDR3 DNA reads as TGTGCCAGCAGCGTGGGCGGGGGAGACTCCACAGATACGCAGTATTTT. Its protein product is CASSVGGGDSTDTQYF. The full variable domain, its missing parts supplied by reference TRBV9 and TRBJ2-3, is DSGVTQTPKHLITATGQRVTLRCSPRSGDLSVYWYQQSLDQGLQFLIQYYNGEERAKGNILERFSAQQFPDLHSELNLSSLELGDSALYFCASSVGGGDSTDTQYFGPGTRLTVL.

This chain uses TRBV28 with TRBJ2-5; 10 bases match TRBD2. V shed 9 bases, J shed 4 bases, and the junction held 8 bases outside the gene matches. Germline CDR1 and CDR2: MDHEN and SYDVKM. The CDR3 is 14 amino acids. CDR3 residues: CASLAGGPTETQYF. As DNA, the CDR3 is TGTGCCAGTTTAGCGGGGGGCCCAACAGAGACCCAGTACTTC.

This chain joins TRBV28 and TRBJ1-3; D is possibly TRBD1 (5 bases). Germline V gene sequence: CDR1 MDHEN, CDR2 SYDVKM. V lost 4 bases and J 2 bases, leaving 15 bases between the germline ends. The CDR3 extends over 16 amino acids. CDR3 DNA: TGTGCCAGCAGTTCCCCGGACACGAACCCTGGAAACACCATATATTTT. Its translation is CASSSPDTNPGNTIYF. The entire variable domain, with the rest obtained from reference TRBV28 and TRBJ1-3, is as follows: DVKVTQSSRYLVKRTGEKVFLECVQDMDHENMFWYRQDPGLGLRLIYFSYDVKMKEKGDIPEGYSVSREKKERFSLILESASTNQTSMYLCASSSPDTNPGNTIYFGEGSWLTVV.

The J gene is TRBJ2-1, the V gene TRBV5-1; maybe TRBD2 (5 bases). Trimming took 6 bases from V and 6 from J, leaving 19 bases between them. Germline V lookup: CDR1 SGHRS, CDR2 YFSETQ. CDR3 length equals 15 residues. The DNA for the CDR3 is TGCGCCAGCAACGGAGGCACCCGCCGCGGCAATGAGCAGTTCTTC. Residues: CASNGGTRRGNEQFF. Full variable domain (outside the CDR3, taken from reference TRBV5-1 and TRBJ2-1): KAGVTQTPRYLIKTRGQQVTLSCSPISGHRSVSWYQQTPGQGLQFLFEYFSETQRNKGNFPGRFSGRQFSNSRSEMNVSTLELGDSALYLCASNGGTRRGNEQFFGPGTRLTVL.

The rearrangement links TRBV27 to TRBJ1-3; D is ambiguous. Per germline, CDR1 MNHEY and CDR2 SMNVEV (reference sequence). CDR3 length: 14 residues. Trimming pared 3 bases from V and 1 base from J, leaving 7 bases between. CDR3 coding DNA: TGTGCCAGCAGTTTGACGGGGTCTGGAAACACCATATATTTT. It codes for CASSLTGSGNTIYF.

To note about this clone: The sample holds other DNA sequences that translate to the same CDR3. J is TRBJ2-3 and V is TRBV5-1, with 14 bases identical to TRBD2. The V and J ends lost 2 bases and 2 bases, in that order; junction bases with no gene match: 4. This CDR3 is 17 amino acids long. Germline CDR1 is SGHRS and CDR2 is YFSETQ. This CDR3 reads CASSLRTSGGPTDTQYF. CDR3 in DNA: TGCGCCAGCAGCTTACGGACTAGCGGGGGGCCCACAGATACGCAGTATTTT. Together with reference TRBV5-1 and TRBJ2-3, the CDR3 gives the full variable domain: KAGVTQTPRYLIKTRGQQVTLSCSPISGHRSVSWYQQTPGQGLQFLFEYFSETQRNKGNFPGRFSGRQFSNSRSEMNVSTLELGDSALYLCASSLRTSGGPTDTQYFGPGTRLTVL.

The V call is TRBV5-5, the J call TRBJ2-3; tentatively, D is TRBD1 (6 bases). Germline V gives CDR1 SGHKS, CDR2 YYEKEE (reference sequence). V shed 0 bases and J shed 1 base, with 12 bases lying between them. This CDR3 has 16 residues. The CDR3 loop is CASSLVSGAGTDTQYF. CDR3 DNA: TGTGCCAGCAGCTTGGTGTCAGGGGCGGGCACAGATACGCAGTATTTT.

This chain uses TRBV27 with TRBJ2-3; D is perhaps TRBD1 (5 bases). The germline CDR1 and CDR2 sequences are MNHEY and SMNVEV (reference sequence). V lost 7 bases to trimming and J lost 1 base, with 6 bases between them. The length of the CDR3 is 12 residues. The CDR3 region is CASNRCTDTQYF. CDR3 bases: TGTGCCAGCAACAGGTGCACAGATACGCAGTATTTT.

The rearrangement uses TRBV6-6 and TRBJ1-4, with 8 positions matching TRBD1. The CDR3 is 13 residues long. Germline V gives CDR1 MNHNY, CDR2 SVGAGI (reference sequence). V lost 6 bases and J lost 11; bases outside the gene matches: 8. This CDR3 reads CASSHPGTGKLFF. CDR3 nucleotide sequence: TGTGCCAGCAGCCACCCCGGGACAGGTAAACTGTTTTTT.

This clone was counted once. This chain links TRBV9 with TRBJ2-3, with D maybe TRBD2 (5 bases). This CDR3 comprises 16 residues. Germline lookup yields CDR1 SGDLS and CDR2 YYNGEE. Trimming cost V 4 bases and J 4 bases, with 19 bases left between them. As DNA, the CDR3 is TGTGCCAGCAGCTCGTTCGCGGGTGGGTTCTCAGATACGCAGTATTTT. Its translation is CASSSFAGGFSDTQYF.

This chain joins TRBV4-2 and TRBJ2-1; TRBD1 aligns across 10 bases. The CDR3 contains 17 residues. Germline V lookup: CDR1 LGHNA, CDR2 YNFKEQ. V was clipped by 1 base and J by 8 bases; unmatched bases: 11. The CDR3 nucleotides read TGTGCCAGCAGCCAAGGACAGGGGGCGCGGACGAACGATGAGCAGTTCTTC. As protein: CASSQGQGARTNDEQFF.

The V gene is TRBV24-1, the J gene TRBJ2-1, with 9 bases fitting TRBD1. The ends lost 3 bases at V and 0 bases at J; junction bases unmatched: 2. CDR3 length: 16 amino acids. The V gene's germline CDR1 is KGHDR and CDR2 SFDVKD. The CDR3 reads CATSDQTGGSYNEQFF. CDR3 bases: TGTGCCACCAGTGATCAGACAGGGGGCTCCTACAATGAGCAGTTCTTC.

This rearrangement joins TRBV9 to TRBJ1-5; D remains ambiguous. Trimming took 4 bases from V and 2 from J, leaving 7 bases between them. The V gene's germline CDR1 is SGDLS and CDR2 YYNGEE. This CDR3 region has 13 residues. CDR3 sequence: CASSPVGNQPQHF. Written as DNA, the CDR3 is TGTGCCAGCAGCCCGGTTGGCAATCAGCCCCAGCATTTT.

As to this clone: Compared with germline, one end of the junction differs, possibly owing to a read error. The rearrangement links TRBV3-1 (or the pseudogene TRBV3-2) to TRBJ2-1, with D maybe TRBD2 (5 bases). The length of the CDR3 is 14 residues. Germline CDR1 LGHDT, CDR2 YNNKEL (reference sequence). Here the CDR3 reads CANSPLEAYNEQFF. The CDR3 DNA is TGTGCCAACAGCCCCTTGGAGGCCTACAATGAGCAGTTCTTC.

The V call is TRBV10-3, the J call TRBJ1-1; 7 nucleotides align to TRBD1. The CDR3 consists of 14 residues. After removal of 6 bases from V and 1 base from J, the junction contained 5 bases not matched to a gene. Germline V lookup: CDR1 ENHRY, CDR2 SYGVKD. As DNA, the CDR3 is TGTGCCATCAGCTTCGACAGGGAGAACACTGAAGCTTTCTTT. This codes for CAISFDRENTEAFF.

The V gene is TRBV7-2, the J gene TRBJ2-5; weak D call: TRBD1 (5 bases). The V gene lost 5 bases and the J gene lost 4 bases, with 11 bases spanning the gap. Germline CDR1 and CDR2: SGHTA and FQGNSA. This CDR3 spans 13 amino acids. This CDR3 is CASSPQVRETQYF. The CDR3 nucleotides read TGTGCCAGCAGCCCACAGGTGCGAGAGACCCAGTACTTC.

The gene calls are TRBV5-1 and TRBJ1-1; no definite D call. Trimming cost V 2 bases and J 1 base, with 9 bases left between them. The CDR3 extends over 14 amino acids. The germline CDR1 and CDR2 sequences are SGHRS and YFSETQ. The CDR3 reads CASSFQTENTEAFF. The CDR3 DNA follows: TGCGCCAGCAGCTTTCAAACAGAGAACACTGAAGCTTTCTTT.

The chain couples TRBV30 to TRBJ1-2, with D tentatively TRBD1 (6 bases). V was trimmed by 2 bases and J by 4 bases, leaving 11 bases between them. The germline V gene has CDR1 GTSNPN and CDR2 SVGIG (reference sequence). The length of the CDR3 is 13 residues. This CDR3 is CAWSRQDGYGYTF. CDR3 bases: TGTGCCTGGAGTCGACAGGATGGCTATGGCTACACCTTC.

The CDR3 bases are TGTGCCAGCAGGAGAACTAGCGGGGTCTACGAGCAGTACTTC. Translated, it gives CASRRTSGVYEQYF. The gene calls are TRBV27 and TRBJ2-7; 10 positions agree with TRBD2. With V trimmed by 6 bases and J by 3 bases, 5 bases remained unmatched. Germline V gene data show CDR1 as MNHEY and CDR2 as SMNVEV (reference sequence). This CDR3 is 14 amino acids long.